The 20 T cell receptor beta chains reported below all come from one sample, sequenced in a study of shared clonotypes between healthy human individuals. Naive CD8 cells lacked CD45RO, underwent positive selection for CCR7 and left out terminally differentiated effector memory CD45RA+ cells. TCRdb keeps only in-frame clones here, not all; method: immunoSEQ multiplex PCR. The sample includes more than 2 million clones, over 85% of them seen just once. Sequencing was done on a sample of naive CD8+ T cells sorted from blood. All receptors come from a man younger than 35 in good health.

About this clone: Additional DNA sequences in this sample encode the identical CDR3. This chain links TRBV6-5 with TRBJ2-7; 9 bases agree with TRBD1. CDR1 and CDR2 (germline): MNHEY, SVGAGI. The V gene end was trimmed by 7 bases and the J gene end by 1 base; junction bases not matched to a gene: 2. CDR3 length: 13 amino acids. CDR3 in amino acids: CASKGQGSYEQYF. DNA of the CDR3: TGTGCCAGCAAGGGACAGGGATCCTACGAGCAGTACTTC.

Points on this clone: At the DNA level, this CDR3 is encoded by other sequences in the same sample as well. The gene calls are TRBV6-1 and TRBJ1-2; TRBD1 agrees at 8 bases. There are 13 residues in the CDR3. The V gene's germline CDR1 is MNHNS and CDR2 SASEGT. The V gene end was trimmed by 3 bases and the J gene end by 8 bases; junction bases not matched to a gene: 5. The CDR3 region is CASSENRGYGYTF. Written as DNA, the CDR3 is TGTGCCAGCAGTGAGAACAGGGGGTACGGCTACACCTTC.

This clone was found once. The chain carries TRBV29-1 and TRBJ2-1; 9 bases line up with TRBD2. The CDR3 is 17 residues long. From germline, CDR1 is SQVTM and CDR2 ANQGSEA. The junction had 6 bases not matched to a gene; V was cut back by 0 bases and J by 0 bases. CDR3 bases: TGCAGCGTTGAAGATCGGACTAGCGAGAGCTCCTACAATGAGCAGTTCTTC. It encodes CSVEDRTSESSYNEQFF.

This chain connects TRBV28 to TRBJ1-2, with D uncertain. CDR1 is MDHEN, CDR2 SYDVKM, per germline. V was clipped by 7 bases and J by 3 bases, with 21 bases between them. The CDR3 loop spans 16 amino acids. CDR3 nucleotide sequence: TGTGCCAGCAATGACTTTGGAGTGAGCAGCGACTATGGCTACACCTTC. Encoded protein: CASNDFGVSSDYGYTF.

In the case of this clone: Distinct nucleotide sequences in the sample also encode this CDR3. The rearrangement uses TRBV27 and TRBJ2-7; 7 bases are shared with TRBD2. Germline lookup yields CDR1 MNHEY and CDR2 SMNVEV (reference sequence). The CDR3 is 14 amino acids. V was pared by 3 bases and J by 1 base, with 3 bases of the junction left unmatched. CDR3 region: CASSLGGLSYEQYF. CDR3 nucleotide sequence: TGTGCCAGCAGTTTGGGAGGGCTATCCTACGAGCAGTACTTC.

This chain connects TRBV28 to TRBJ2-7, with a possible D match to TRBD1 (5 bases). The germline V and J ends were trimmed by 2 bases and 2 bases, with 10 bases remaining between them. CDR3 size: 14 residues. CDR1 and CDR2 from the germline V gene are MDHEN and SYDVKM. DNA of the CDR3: TGTGCCAGCAGTTTACAGGGAACCGCCTACGAGCAGTACTTC. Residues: CASSLQGTAYEQYF.

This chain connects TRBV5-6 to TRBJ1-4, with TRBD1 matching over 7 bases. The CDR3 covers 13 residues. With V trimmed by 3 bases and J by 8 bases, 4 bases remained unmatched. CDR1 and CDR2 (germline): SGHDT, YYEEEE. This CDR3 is CASSSPGQEKLFF. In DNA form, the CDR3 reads TGTGCCAGCAGCTCACCGGGACAGGAAAAACTGTTTTTT.

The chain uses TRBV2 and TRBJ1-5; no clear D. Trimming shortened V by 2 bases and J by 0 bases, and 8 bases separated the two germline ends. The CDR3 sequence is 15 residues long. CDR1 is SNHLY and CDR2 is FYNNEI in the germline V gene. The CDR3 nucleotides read TGTGCCAGCAGTGAAATTTCGGATAGCAATCAGCCCCAGCATTTT. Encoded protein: CASSEISDSNQPQHF.

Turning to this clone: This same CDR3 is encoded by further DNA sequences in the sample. Here the CDR3 reads CASSFGSSYGYTF. CDR3 bases: TGTGCCAGCAGTTTCGGATCTAGCTATGGCTACACCTTC. The chain is built from TRBV6-5 and TRBJ1-2; D is ambiguous. Trimming took 4 bases from V and 4 from J, leaving 10 bases between them. The germline gives CDR1 MNHEY, CDR2 SVGAGI. This CDR3 spans 13 amino acids.

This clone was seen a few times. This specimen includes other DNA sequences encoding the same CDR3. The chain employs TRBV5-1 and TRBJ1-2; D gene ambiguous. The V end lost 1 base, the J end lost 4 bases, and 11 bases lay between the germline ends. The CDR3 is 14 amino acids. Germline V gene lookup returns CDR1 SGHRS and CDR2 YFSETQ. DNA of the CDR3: TGCGCCAGCAGCTTGTACGGGCCTGTCTATGGCTACACCTTC. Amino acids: CASSLYGPVYGYTF.

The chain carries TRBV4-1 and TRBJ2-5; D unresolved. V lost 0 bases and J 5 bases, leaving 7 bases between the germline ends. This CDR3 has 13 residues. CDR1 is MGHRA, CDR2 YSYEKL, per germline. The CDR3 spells CASSQESRETQYF. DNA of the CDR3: TGCGCCAGCAGCCAAGAGTCTCGGGAGACCCAGTACTTC.

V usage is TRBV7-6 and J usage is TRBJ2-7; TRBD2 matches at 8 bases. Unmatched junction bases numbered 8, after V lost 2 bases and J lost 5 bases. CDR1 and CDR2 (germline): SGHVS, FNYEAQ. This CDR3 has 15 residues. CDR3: CASSLNGGGMNEQYF. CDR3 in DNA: TGTGCCAGCAGCTTAAACGGCGGGGGGATGAACGAGCAGTACTTC.

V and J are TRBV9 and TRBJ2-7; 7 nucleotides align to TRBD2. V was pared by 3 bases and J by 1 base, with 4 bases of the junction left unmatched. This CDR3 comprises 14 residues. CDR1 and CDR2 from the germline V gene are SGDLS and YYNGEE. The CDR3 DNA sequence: TGTGCCAGCAGCGCCCTAGCGGAGTCCTACGAGCAGTACTTC. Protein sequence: CASSALAESYEQYF. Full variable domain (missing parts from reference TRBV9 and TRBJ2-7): DSGVTQTPKHLITATGQRVTLRCSPRSGDLSVYWYQQSLDQGLQFLIQYYNGEERAKGNILERFSAQQFPDLHSELNLSSLELGDSALYFCASSALAESYEQYFGPGTRLTVT.

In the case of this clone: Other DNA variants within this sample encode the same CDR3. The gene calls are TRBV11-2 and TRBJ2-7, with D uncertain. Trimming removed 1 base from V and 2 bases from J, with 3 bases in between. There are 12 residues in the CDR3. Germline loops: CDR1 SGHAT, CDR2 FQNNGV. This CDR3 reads CASSLAAYEQYF. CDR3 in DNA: TGTGCCAGCAGCTTAGCAGCCTACGAGCAGTACTTC.

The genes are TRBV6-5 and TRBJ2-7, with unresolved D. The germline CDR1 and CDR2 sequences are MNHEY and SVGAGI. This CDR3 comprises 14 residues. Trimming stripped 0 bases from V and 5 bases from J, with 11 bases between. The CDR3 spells CASSYSGIGDEQYF. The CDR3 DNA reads TGTGCCAGCAGTTACTCGGGAATTGGGGACGAGCAGTACTTC.

In DNA form, the CDR3 reads TGCGCCAGCAGCCAAGATCTAGCGGGAGTAGAGACCCAGTACTTC. This translates into CASSQDLAGVETQYF. This rearrangement joins TRBV4-3 to TRBJ2-5; 10 bases are shared with TRBD2. This CDR3 spans 15 amino acids. CDR1 LGHNA and CDR2 YSLEER come from the germline V gene. The V gene end was trimmed by 0 bases and the J gene end by 4 bases; junction bases not matched to a gene: 2.

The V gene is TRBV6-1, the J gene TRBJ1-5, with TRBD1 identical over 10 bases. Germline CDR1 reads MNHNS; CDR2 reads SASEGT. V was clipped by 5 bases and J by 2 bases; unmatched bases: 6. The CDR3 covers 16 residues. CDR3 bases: TGTGCCAGCAGTCAAGACAGGGGGCTTGGCAATCAGCCCCAGCATTTT. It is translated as CASSQDRGLGNQPQHF.

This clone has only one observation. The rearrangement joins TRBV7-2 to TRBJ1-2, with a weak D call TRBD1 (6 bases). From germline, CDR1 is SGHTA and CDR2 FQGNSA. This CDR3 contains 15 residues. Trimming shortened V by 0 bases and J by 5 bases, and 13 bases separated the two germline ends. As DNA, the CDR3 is TGTGCCAGCAGCTTAGCGGGGGGCGATGGTTATGGCTACACCTTC. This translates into CASSLAGGDGYGYTF.

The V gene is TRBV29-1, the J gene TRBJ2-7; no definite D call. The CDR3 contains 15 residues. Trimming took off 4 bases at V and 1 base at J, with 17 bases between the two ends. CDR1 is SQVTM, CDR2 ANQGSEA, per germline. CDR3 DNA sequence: TGCAGCGTTGTAGGTTTCGTAGGCCCGTCCTACGAGCAGTACTTC. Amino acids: CSVVGFVGPSYEQYF.

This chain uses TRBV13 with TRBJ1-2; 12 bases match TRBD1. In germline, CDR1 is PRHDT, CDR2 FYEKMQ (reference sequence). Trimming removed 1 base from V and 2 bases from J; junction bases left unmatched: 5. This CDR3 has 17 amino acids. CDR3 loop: CASSLEGTGGANYGYTF. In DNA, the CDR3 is TGTGCCAGCAGCTTAGAGGGGACAGGGGGCGCCAACTATGGCTACACCTTC.